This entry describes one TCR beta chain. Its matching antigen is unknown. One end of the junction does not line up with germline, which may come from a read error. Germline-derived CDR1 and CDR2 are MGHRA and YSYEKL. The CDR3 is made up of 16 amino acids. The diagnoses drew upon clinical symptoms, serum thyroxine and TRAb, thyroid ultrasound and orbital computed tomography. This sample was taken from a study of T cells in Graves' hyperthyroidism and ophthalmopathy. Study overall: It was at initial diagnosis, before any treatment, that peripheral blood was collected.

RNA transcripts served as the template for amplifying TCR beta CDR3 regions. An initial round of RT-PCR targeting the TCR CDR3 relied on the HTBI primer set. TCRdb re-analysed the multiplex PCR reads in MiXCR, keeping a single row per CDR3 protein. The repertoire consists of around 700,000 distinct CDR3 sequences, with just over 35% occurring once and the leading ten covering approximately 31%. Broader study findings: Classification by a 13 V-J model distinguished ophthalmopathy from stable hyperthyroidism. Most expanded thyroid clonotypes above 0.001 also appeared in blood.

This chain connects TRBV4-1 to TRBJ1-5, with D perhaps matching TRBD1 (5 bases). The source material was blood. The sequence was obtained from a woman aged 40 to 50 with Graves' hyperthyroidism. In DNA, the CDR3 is TGCGCCAGCGGCCAAAATGAGTATAGGGGAGGGCAGCCCCAGCATTTT. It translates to CASGQNEYRGGQPQHF.